This TCR beta chain came from a study of blood T cell repertoires in COVID-19. In the study overall: PBMCs, B-cell-depleted T cells, or T cells were the source of the cDNA or gDNA that made up the material.

The assay was immunoSEQ multiplex PCR, and TCRdb's table has in-frame clones only and misses some. The sample consists of 120,000 or so clones, roughly 90% of them appearing once. J gave up 2 bases and V 5 bases, and 4 bases lay outside the gene matches. Germline V gene lookup returns CDR1 SGHRS and CDR2 YFSETQ. The CDR3 extends over 14 amino acids. This TCR was sampled from a human donor in a cohort sampled during active COVID-19. The sequencing input was peripheral blood. V and J are TRBV5-1 and TRBJ2-5; 9 bases are shared with TRBD2. The CDR3: CASRTGLAQETQYF. Here the CDR3 DNA reads TGCGCCAGCAGAACCGGACTAGCGCAAGAGACCCAGTACTTC. The full variable domain, rest sourced from reference TRBV5-1 and TRBJ2-5, is KAGVTQTPRYLIKTRGQQVTLSCSPISGHRSVSWYQQTPGQGLQFLFEYFSETQRNKGNFPGRFSGRQFSNSRSEMNVSTLELGDSALYLCASRTGLAQETQYFGPGTRLLVL.